This T cell receptor (beta chain) was sequenced for a study of blood T cell repertoires in COVID-19. Study in general: The United States, Italy and Spain supplied acute and convalescent COVID-19 samples. PBMCs, B-cell-depleted T cells, or T cells provided the cDNA or gDNA that made up the material.

With V trimmed by 3 bases and J by 1 base, 8 bases remained unmatched. CDR1 LGHNA and CDR2 YSLEER come from the germline V gene. The CDR3 sequence is 17 residues long. Original analysis: Reference gene primer amplification in the assay estimated nucleated cell counts. Here immunoSEQ multiplex PCR was the method, and the copy in TCRdb shows in-frame clones only, minus some. V, J and clone size are taken as reported in that table, and D and trimming were inferred from the DNA itself. Of approximately 150,000 clones listed, over 75% are singletons. The material sequenced was peripheral blood. V usage is TRBV4-3 and J usage is TRBJ1-1; 10 positions match TRBD1. This TCR was sampled from a woman aged 45-65 years with acute or convalescent COVID-19. CDR3 DNA sequence: TGCGCCAGCAGCCAGTCGGGACAGGGGAAGTGGAACACTGAAGCTTTCTTT. Its protein is CASSQSGQGKWNTEAFF.